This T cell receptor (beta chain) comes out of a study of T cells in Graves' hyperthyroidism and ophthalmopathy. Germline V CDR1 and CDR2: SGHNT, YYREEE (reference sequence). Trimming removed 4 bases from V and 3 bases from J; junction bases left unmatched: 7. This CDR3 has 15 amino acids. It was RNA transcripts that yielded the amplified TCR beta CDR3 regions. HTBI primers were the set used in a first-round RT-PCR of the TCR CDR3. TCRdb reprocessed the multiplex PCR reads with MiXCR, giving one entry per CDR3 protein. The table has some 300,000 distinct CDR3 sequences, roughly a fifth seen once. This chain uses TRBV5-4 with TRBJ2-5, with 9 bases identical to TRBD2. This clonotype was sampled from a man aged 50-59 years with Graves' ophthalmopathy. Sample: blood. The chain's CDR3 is CASSRERTSEETQYF. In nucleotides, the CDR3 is TGTGCCAGCAGCAGGGAGAGGACTAGCGAAGAGACCCAGTACTTC.